This T cell receptor beta chain came from a study of OX40 agonist ivuxolimab in advanced cancers. Study overall: Dose-escalation subjects each had hepatocellular carcinoma, melanoma, renal cell or head and neck cancer.

Repertoires were generated with immunoSEQ multiplex PCR, while TCRdb's copy carries only in-frame clones and drops some. Of under 35,000 clones listed, about 90% are singletons. Study outcomes and limitations: Researchers report that CD8+ T cells had, on average, more expanded clones than CD4+. Among patients with partial responses at 0.1-3.0 mg/kg, clonal expansion was among the lowest. Clonal expansion by week 6 occurred in CD4+ and CD8+ blood T cells (at 0.1 to 3.0 mg/kg).

Concerning this clone itself: Its antigen is not identified.

CDR1 and CDR2 from the germline V gene are MNHEY and SMNVEV (reference sequence). Between the trimmed V and J ends, which lost 2 bases and 5 bases, there was a span of 13 bases. This CDR3 spans 15 amino acids. This chain joins TRBV27 and TRBJ1-3, with D perhaps TRBD1 (6 bases). The receptor was derived from an adult with an advanced solid tumor such as melanoma, head and neck, liver or kidney cancer. Sequenced material: CD4+ or CD8+ T cells sorted from blood, taken in a trial of the OX40 agonist ivuxolimab. The CDR3 DNA is TGTGCCAGCAGTTTAGGCGGACAGATCCGAAACACCATATATTTT. It yields the protein CASSLGGQIRNTIYF.